This T cell receptor beta chain was captured by sequencing in a study of cytomegalovirus exposure and HLA in healthy donors. Whole-study context: As released early, the data held some 80 million unique TCRs from HLA-typed donors. General study results and limits: Reportedly, cytomegalovirus status was diagnosed with high sensitivity and specificity.

About this clone: As yet, its antigen is unknown.

This PCR relied on a set of 60 Vbeta primers and 13 Jbeta primers. Using immunoSEQ multiplex PCR, the repertoire was profiled, and TCRdb retains in-frame clones only, with some absent. The data contain about 160,000 clones, 78% of them seen just once; the ten biggest clones take up 7%. The clonotype originates from a woman in her thirties or forties in good health and CMV-seropositive. Sequencing used PBMCs.

The CDR3 coding sequence is TGTGCCAGCAGCTTAGAGGAGGGAGCCGGGGAGCTGTTTTTT. Amino acids: CASSLEEGAGELFF. This sequence joins TRBV7-7 and TRBJ2-2; D may be TRBD2 (6 bases). CDR3 size: 14 residues. Between the trimmed V and J ends, which lost 1 base and 6 bases, there was a span of 9 bases. CDR1 and CDR2 from the germline V gene are SSHAT and FNYEAQ (reference sequence).